This T cell receptor (beta chain) was documented in a study of identical twins. Study-level results: Findings came from cross-sectional statistics, without long-term follow-up of donors.

Germline V gives CDR1 LNHDA, CDR2 SQIVND (reference sequence). This CDR3 region has 13 residues. V lost 3 bases and J 6 bases, leaving 11 bases between the germline ends. TCRdb passed the 5' RACE reads through MiXCR, listing each CDR3 protein once. The sample lists about 570,000 distinct CDR3 sequences; approximately 9.6% were seen once. This clonotype was seen more than once but under ten times. Its antigen is not known. The same data also contributed to another study, on yellow fever vaccine responses in identical twins.

The TCR comes from a woman aged 18-35 years in good health. Source material: PBMCs. V gene TRBV19 combines with J gene TRBJ1-1; D is unclear. For the CDR3, the DNA is TGTGCCAGTAGTATGTTTATGGCGGCTGAAGCTTTCTTT. This encodes CASSMFMAAEAFF.